One and the same sample provided the 30 T cell receptor beta chains below, sequenced in a study of blood T cell repertoires in COVID-19. Some clones are missing from TCRdb's copy, which holds only in-frame ones; the method was immunoSEQ multiplex PCR. The data hold about 210,000 clones, with approximately 85% observed a single time. The source material was peripheral blood. These receptor sequences come from a woman aged 45-65 years with active or convalescent COVID-19.

The chain joins TRBV6-5 to TRBJ2-3; possibly TRBD1 for D (6 bases). CDR1 MNHEY and CDR2 SVGAGI come from the germline V gene. The CDR3 is 15 residues long. The V end lost 5 bases, the J end lost 1 base, and 13 bases lay between the germline ends. For the CDR3, the DNA is TGTGCCAGCAGTCCACCAGGGGTTGGCACAGATACGCAGTATTTT. Translated, it gives CASSPPGVGTDTQYF.

This clone was recorded once. The chain couples TRBV5-1 to TRBJ1-2; D might be TRBD1 (6 bases). CDR1 SGHRS and CDR2 YFSETQ come from the germline V gene. Trimming took 5 bases from V and 7 from J, leaving 21 bases between them. This CDR3 region has 15 residues. The CDR3 bases are TGCGCCAGCAGGTATAATGCTGGGCAGGGGTCTGGCTACACCTTC. Its protein product is CASRYNAGQGSGYTF.

This clone is a singleton in its sample. DNA of the CDR3: TGTGCCAGCAGCACCTCCGGGGGAGCGGGAGGCCTCAATGAGCAGTTCTTC. Translated, it gives CASSTSGGAGGLNEQFF. The J gene is TRBJ2-1, the V gene TRBV11-2; TRBD2 aligns across 9 bases. Per germline, CDR1 SGHAT and CDR2 FQNNGV. CDR3 size: 17 residues. V lost 5 bases and J lost 6; bases outside the gene matches: 14.

The chain combines TRBV28 with TRBJ1-2; no definite D call. With 5 bases removed from V and 4 bases from J, the gap between germline ends came to 14 bases. CDR1 and CDR2 (germline): MDHEN, SYDVKM. This CDR3 is built from 14 residues. The CDR3, as DNA: TGTGCCAGCAGTCCCCCGTCGCCCGGCTATGGCTACACCTTC. It yields the protein CASSPPSPGYGYTF.

The chain combines TRBV28 with TRBJ1-2; D is undetermined. The CDR3 contains 14 residues. Deletions cut 2 bases from V and 8 bases from J, with 15 bases between. Germline lookup yields CDR1 MDHEN and CDR2 SYDVKM. The CDR3 DNA reads TGTGCCAGCAGTTTACGATCCCGGGGAAGGGGCTACACCTTC. It codes for CASSLRSRGRGYTF.

The J gene is TRBJ1-1, the V gene TRBV2; D is uncertain. The CDR3 is 15 amino acids. The germline CDR1 and CDR2 sequences are SNHLY and FYNNEI. Between the trimmed V and J ends, which lost 6 bases and 4 bases, there was a span of 18 bases. This chain's CDR3 is CASSRVKADVTEAFF. Here the CDR3 DNA reads TGTGCCAGCAGCCGGGTAAAGGCTGATGTCACTGAAGCTTTCTTT.

This rearrangement joins TRBV5-1 to TRBJ1-2, with TRBD1 identical over 7 bases. This CDR3 comprises 13 residues. The J segment lost 2 bases and the V segment lost 4 bases, leaving 2 bases of the junction unmatched. Germline values: CDR1 SGHRS, CDR2 YFSETQ. CDR3 nucleotides: TGCGCCAGCAGCCAGGGACAGAACTATGGCTACACCTTC. Translation: CASSQGQNYGYTF.

The V and J genes are TRBV28 and TRBJ1-3; tentative D call: TRBD1 (6 bases). Per germline, CDR1 MDHEN and CDR2 SYDVKM. Trimming took off 10 bases at V and 7 bases at J, with 14 bases between the two ends. The CDR3 consists of 12 residues. DNA for the CDR3: TGTGCCACCACAGGGCAGGTTAACACCATATATTTT. Translating gives CATTGQVNTIYF.

The CDR3 here is CASTWARASYEQYF. In DNA, the CDR3 is TGTGCCAGTACCTGGGCCAGGGCCTCCTACGAGCAGTACTTC. V gene TRBV28 combines with J gene TRBJ2-7, with D tentatively TRBD1 (5 bases). The CDR3 consists of 14 residues. V was clipped by 9 bases and J by 0 bases, with 15 bases between them. Germline CDR1 reads MDHEN; CDR2 reads SYDVKM.

This clone was found once. The J gene is TRBJ1-2, the V gene TRBV27, with D possibly being TRBD1 (5 bases). The V end was cut by 6 bases, the J end by 8 bases, with 19 bases between. Germline V gene lookup returns CDR1 MNHEY and CDR2 SMNVEV (reference sequence). The CDR3 covers 14 residues. CDR3 residues: CASRKKVVGGGYTF. In DNA, the CDR3 is TGTGCCAGCAGAAAAAAAGTCGTGGGGGGAGGCTACACCTTC.

The CDR3 bases are TGTGCCAGCAGTTCCAGCGGGGGGGTTCGGTATGAGCAGTTCTTC. This encodes CASSSSGGVRYEQFF. The chain combines TRBV27 with TRBJ2-1, with 10 bases aligning to TRBD2. CDR1 and CDR2 (germline): MNHEY, SMNVEV (reference sequence). The CDR3 has 15 residues. After removal of 4 bases from V and 8 bases from J, the junction contained 8 bases not matched to a gene.

V usage is TRBV5-6 and J usage is TRBJ2-7; tentative D call: TRBD1 (5 bases). CDR1 SGHDT and CDR2 YYEEEE come from the germline V gene. V dropped 0 bases and J dropped 6 bases, with 10 bases sitting between them. The CDR3 has 13 residues. The CDR3 loop reads CASSLAGRGEQYV. The CDR3, as DNA: TGTGCCAGCAGCTTGGCCGGAAGGGGCGAGCAGTACGTC.

This sequence joins TRBV3-1 (or the pseudogene TRBV3-2) and TRBJ2-1, with 10 nucleotides matching TRBD2. Germline CDR1 and CDR2: LGHDT and YNNKEL (reference sequence). Unmatched junction bases numbered 8, after V lost 1 base and J lost 8 bases. There are 16 residues in the CDR3. CDR3: CASSQGVQRGGYEQFF. CDR3 bases: TGTGCCAGCAGCCAAGGGGTCCAGCGGGGGGGTTATGAGCAGTTCTTC.

The chain employs TRBV7-9 and TRBJ2-2; D is possibly TRBD1 (5 bases). This CDR3 is built from 16 residues. Germline lookup yields CDR1 SEHNR and CDR2 FQNEAQ (reference sequence). The V gene lost 5 bases and the J gene lost 2 bases, with 15 bases spanning the gap. The CDR3 loop is CASSPPSGYNTGELFF. CDR3 bases: TGTGCCAGCAGCCCCCCCTCAGGGTATAACACCGGGGAGCTGTTTTTT.

The V and J genes are TRBV5-1 and TRBJ1-1, with D tentatively TRBD1 (5 bases). V dropped 1 base and J dropped 4 bases, with 8 bases sitting between them. This CDR3 is 13 amino acids long. Germline assignment: CDR1 SGHRS and CDR2 YFSETQ. CDR3 DNA: TGCGCCAGCAGCTTGTACGGGGGCACTGAAGCTTTCTTT. Translating gives CASSLYGGTEAFF.

The chain links TRBV24-1 to TRBJ2-1; TRBD2 matches 7 bases. This CDR3 has 11 amino acids. Trimming at V came to 5 bases and at J to 9 bases, leaving 0 bases not matched to a gene. CDR1 is KGHDR, CDR2 SFDVKD, per germline. DNA of the CDR3: TGTGCCACCAGTGCGGGGGGTGAGCAGTTCTTC. This sequence encodes CATSAGGEQFF.

This clone showed up just a few times. The chain has TRBV19 and TRBJ1-2, with D perhaps matching TRBD1 (5 bases). V gave up 4 bases and J gave up 5 bases, with 14 bases separating them. The CDR3 is 14 amino acids. The germline gives CDR1 LNHDA, CDR2 SQIVND (reference sequence). The CDR3 is CASSRAPPGYGYTF. The CDR3 nucleotides read TGTGCCAGTAGTAGGGCCCCGCCAGGGTATGGCTACACCTTC.

This chain joins TRBV20-1 and TRBJ2-1, with TRBD2 identical over 7 bases. CDR3 length equals 17 residues. The J segment lost 3 bases and the V segment lost 3 bases, leaving 14 bases of the junction unmatched. Germline CDR1 and CDR2: DFQATT and SNEGSKA (reference sequence). The CDR3 sequence: CSASAGKAGRHYNEQFF. DNA for the CDR3: TGCAGTGCTAGTGCTGGGAAAGCGGGACGCCACTACAATGAGCAGTTCTTC.

V and J are TRBV6-5 and TRBJ1-5, with a possible D match to TRBD1 (6 bases). This CDR3 contains 14 residues. With 6 bases removed from V and 3 bases from J, the gap between germline ends came to 12 bases. Germline values: CDR1 MNHEY, CDR2 SVGAGI. The CDR3 sequence: CASRQGISNQPQHF. The CDR3 DNA reads as TGTGCCAGCAGACAGGGAATTTCCAATCAGCCCCAGCATTTT.

The chain recombines TRBV11-1 with TRBJ1-3; D remains unclear. The CDR3 extends over 14 amino acids. V was trimmed by 3 bases and J by 6 bases, leaving 12 bases between them. The germline CDR1 and CDR2 sequences are SGHAT and FQDESV (reference sequence). The CDR3 nucleotides are TGTGCCAGCAGCTTGCCGGGGAGACCAAACACCATATATTTT. Protein: CASSLPGRPNTIYF.

This clone was counted many times. The V gene is TRBV10-1, the J gene TRBJ2-2; 8 bases map to TRBD2. This CDR3 spans 15 amino acids. Per germline, CDR1 WNHNN and CDR2 SYGVQD (reference sequence). J lost 7 bases, V lost 3 bases, and 7 bases had no gene match. As DNA, the CDR3 is TGCGCCAGCAGTGAATCGGGGGGGCCCAGCGGGGAGCTGTTTTTT. It translates to CASSESGGPSGELFF.

This chain joins TRBV5-5 and TRBJ2-7, with TRBD1 matching over 10 bases. This CDR3 is built from 13 residues. The V gene end was trimmed by 5 bases and the J gene end by 5 bases; junction bases not matched to a gene: 4. Germline V gene data show CDR1 as SGHKS and CDR2 as YYEKEE (reference sequence). The CDR3 sequence is CASSRQGADEQYF. CDR3 sequence (DNA): TGTGCCAGCAGTCGACAGGGGGCCGACGAGCAGTACTTC.

The chain couples TRBV28 to TRBJ2-1; tentative D call: TRBD2 (5 bases). The CDR3 sequence is 16 residues long. The germline V gene has CDR1 MDHEN and CDR2 SYDVKM. V was cut by 1 base and J by 0 bases, with 10 bases left in between. In nucleotides, the CDR3 is TGTGCCAGCAGTTTATTAGCCCGGGGCTCCTACAATGAGCAGTTCTTC. Protein product: CASSLLARGSYNEQFF.

The chain is built from TRBV18 and TRBJ2-1; TRBD2 agrees at 14 bases. Germline CDR1 KGHSH, CDR2 LQKENI. The CDR3 runs 15 residues. V was pared by 0 bases and J by 13 bases, with 5 bases of the junction left unmatched. CDR3 coding DNA: TGTGCCAGCTCACCACCGGGACTAGCGGGAGAGGCACAGTTCTTC. It translates to CASSPPGLAGEAQFF.

This clone was counted between two and nine times. This chain joins TRBV11-2 and TRBJ2-7; 8 positions agree with TRBD1. The CDR3 consists of 15 residues. Germline loops: CDR1 SGHAT, CDR2 FQNNGV. The V segment lost 5 bases and the J segment 2 bases; nucleotides outside the gene matches: 8. In DNA form, the CDR3 reads TGTGCCAGCAGCCCCCGGACAGGGAGTCCCTACGAGCAGTACGTC. Protein: CASSPRTGSPYEQYV.

This chain links TRBV6-5 with TRBJ1-2, with D uncertain. With 8 bases removed from V and 6 bases from J, the gap between germline ends came to 16 bases. The length of the CDR3 is 13 residues. Germline V gives CDR1 MNHEY, CDR2 SVGAGI. CDR3 sequence (DNA): TGTGCCAGCTGCCCCGAGCCCCTAGATGGCTACACCTTC. Translation: CASCPEPLDGYTF.

This chain joins TRBV19 and TRBJ1-5; 10 nucleotides match TRBD1. The CDR3 runs 17 residues. Germline V gene sequence: CDR1 LNHDA, CDR2 SQIVND (reference sequence). The J segment lost 2 bases and the V segment lost 7 bases, leaving 11 bases of the junction unmatched. CDR3 amino acids: CASIPRPGTGGNQPQHF. CDR3 coding DNA: TGTGCCAGTATCCCCCGCCCCGGGACAGGGGGCAATCAGCCCCAGCATTTT.

V gene TRBV30 combines with J gene TRBJ2-1, with 9 bases lining up with TRBD2. The V gene's germline CDR1 is GTSNPN and CDR2 SVGIG (reference sequence). The CDR3 length is 16 residues. V dropped 2 bases and J dropped 9; count of bases not matched to a gene: 14. Written as DNA, the CDR3 is TGTGCCTGGAGTACCCGACAGCCCCTAGCGGGAACTGAGCAGTTCTTC. Protein sequence: CAWSTRQPLAGTEQFF.

This clone was observed a few times. The V call is TRBV6-5, the J call TRBJ1-3; the D is unclear. Trimming removed 4 bases from V and 1 base from J, with 8 bases in between. This CDR3 contains 14 residues. From germline, CDR1 is MNHEY and CDR2 SVGAGI. The CDR3 DNA reads TGTGCCAGCAGTTTTACGAGTTCTGGAAACACCATATATTTT. The encoded protein is CASSFTSSGNTIYF.

This clone was seen a few times. The chain employs TRBV20-1 and TRBJ2-2, with D tentatively TRBD1 (5 bases). Germline CDR1 reads DFQATT; CDR2 reads SNEGSKA (reference sequence). CDR3 length: 14 amino acids. The germline V and J ends were trimmed by 3 bases and 2 bases, with 10 bases remaining between them. The CDR3 region has the DNA TGCAGTGCTAGTAAGACAGATAACACCGGGGAGCTGTTTTTT. Protein sequence: CSASKTDNTGELFF.